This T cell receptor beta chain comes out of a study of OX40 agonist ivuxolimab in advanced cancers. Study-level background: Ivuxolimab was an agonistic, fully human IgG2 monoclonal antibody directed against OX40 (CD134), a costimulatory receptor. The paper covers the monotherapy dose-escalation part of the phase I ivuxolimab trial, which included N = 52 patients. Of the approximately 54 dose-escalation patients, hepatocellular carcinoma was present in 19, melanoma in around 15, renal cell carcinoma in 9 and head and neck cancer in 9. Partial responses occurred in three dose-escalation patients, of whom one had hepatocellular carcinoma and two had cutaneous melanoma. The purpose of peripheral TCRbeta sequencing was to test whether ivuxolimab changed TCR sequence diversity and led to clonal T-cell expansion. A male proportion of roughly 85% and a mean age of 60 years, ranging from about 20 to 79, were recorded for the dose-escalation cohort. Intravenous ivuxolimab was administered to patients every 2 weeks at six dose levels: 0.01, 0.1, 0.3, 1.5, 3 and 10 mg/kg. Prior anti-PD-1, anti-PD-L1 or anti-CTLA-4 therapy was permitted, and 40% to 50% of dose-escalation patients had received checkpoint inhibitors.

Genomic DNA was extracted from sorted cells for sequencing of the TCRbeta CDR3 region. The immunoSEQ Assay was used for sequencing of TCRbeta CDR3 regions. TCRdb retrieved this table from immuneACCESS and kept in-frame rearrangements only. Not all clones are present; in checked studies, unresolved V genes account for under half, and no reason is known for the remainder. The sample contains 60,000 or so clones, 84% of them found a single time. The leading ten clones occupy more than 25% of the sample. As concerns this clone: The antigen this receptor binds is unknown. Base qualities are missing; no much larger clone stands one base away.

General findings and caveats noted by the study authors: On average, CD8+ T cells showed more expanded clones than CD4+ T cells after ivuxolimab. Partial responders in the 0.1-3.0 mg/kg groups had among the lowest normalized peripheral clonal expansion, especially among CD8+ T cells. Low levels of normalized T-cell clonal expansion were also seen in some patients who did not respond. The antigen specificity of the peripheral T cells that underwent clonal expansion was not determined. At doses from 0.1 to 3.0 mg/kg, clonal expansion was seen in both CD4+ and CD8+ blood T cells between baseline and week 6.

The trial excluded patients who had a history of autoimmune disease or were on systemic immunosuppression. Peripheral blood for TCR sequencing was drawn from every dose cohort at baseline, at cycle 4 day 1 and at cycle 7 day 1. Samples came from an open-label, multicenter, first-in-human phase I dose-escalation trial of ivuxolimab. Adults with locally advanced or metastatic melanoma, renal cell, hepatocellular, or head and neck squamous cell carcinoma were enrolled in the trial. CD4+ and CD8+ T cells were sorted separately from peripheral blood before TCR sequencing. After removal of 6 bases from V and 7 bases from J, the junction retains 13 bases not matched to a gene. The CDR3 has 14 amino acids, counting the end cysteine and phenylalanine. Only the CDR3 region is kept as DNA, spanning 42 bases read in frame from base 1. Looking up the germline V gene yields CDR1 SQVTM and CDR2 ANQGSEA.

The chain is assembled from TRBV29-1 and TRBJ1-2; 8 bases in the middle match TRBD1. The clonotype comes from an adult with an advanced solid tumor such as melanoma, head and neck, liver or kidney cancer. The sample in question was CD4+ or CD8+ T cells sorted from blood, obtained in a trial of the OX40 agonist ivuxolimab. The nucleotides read TGCAGCGTCTCAGGACAGGGAAGATCCTTTGGCTACACCTTC. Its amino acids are CSVSGQGRSFGYTF. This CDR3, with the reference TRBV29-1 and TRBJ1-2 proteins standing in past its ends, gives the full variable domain SAVISQKPSRDICQRGTSLTIQCQVDSQVTMMFWYRQQPGQSLTLIATANQGSEATYESGFVIDKFPISRPNLTFSTLTVSNMSPEDSSIYLCSVSGQGRSFGYTFGSGTRLTVV.